Each of the 7 T cell receptor beta chains below was sequenced from the same sample in a study of persistence of HIV-infected CD4 T cells. Sequencing used immunoSEQ version 4 in survey mode. Profiling relied on immunoSEQ multiplex PCR, and the TCRdb table lists in-frame clones only, not all of them. The sample consists of 35,000 to 45,000 clones, about 85% of them appearing once. Cells were stimulated with CMV-infected fibroblast lysates at 10 ug/mL. Sorted nonresponding memory CD4+ T cells were CD40L-negative, CD69-negative, CD45RO-high. For these TCRs, the target antigens are not known. The specimen comprised CD4+ T cells sorted from PBMCs after 18-hour stimulation, sampled from a patient who received antiretroviral therapy. Receptors originate from an adult man with HIV who was CMV-seropositive.

The chain links TRBV6-2 or TRBV6-3 to TRBJ1-6, with D perhaps TRBD1 (6 bases). The ends were cut back, 6 bases at V and 6 bases at J, with 18 bases in the middle. The CDR3 loop spans 16 amino acids. CDR1 MNHEY and CDR2 SVGEGT come from the germline V gene. The CDR3 DNA reads as TGTGCCAGCAGCCCTCGGGGGCCCCCTGCTAATTCACCCCTCCACTTT. This codes for CASSPRGPPANSPLHF.

The rearrangement links TRBV7-8 to TRBJ2-2; D assignment may be TRBD1 or TRBD2 (5 bases each). The germline gives CDR1 SGHVS, CDR2 FQNEAQ. This CDR3 comprises 14 residues. The V end lost 5 bases, the J end lost 3 bases, and 10 bases lay between the germline ends. The CDR3 spells CASSRTLDTGELFF. In DNA form, the CDR3 reads TGTGCCAGCAGCCGGACACTAGACACCGGGGAGCTGTTTTTT.

The count of this clone is one. The V gene is TRBV28, the J gene TRBJ2-3; TRBD1 agrees at 10 bases. The germline V gene has CDR1 MDHEN and CDR2 SYDVKM. Trimming cost V 8 bases and J 3 bases; bases outside gene matches: 5. This CDR3 contains 14 residues. The CDR3 DNA reads as TGTGCCAGCCGCCGGGACAGGGGAACAGATACGCAGTATTTT. As protein: CASRRDRGTDTQYF.

This rearrangement joins TRBV29-1 to TRBJ2-6; no clear D gene. CDR3 length: 9 amino acids. Germline CDR1 reads SQVTM; CDR2 reads ANQGSEA. The V end was cut by 7 bases, the J end by 12 bases, with 7 bases between. The CDR3 nucleotides are TGCAGCGGTCGACGCGTCCTGACTTTC. Encoded protein: CSGRRVLTF.

The chain couples TRBV4-1 to TRBJ2-7, with D unclear. V was shortened by 0 bases and J by 6 bases, with 3 bases between the two germline ends. The CDR3 has 11 amino acids. The V gene's germline CDR1 is MGHRA and CDR2 YSYEKL. CDR3 DNA sequence: TGCGCCAGCAGCCAAGACAGCGAGCAGTACTTC. This gives the protein CASSQDSEQYF.

This clone was counted a few times. V usage is TRBV12-3 or TRBV12-4 and J usage is TRBJ2-7, with 8 positions matching TRBD1. The CDR3 covers 13 residues. V shed 6 bases and J 5 bases; nucleotides not matched to a gene: 6. The CDR3 reads CASSRTGGNEQYF. The CDR3 DNA sequence: TGTGCCAGCAGCCGCACAGGGGGGAACGAGCAGTACTTC.

This clone appeared a single time. The J gene is TRBJ1-1, the V gene TRBV3-1 (or the pseudogene TRBV3-2), with D tentatively TRBD1 (6 bases). CDR3 size: 19 residues. Germline lookup yields CDR1 LGHDT and CDR2 YNNKEL (reference sequence). Trimming removed 4 bases at V and 5 bases at J, with 29 bases between. The CDR3 is CASSRTANYRVSGKTEAFF. DNA of the CDR3: TGTGCCAGCAGCCGAACGGCAAACTACAGGGTGTCTGGAAAGACTGAAGCTTTCTTT.